Included here is one T cell receptor (beta chain) sequence, with context. TCRdb used MiXCR to reprocess the RT-PCR reads, holding one entry per CDR3 protein. The data show approximately 720,000 distinct CDR3 sequences, 14% seen once. The V end lost 4 bases, the J end lost 1 base, and 17 bases lay between the germline ends. Germline lookup yields CDR1 SGHRS and CDR2 YFSETQ. The CDR3 is 16 amino acids. The sequence was obtained from a female donor in good health, serving as a healthy control. The chain uses TRBV5-1 and TRBJ1-1; tentatively, D is TRBD1 (5 bases). The specimen sequenced was memory CD4+ T cells from blood. The CDR3 DNA reads as TGCGCCAGCAGCCCGATTGACAGACGGCAGAACACTGAAGCTTTCTTT. It yields the protein CASSPIDRRQNTEAFF.